The clone carrying this T cell receptor beta chain was recorded many times. What it recognizes is unknown. The source of the sample is a study of human T cells and chemical hapten exposure. Study background: Investigators sensitized 2 cm by 2 cm of upper inner arm skin with 2% DPC. The patient population, which was mostly female, had alopecia areata, totalis or universalis. General study points: The number of TCRs over 1 in 1000 frequency stayed unchanged after DPC. Donors were affected by alopecia, so their immune reaction might vary from that of healthy individuals.

From the RACE reads, TCRdb called clonotypes with MiXCR, one entry per CDR3 protein. The table records roughly 40,000 distinct CDR3 sequences, 8.5% to 10% of them present only once. Time point denoted: patch test 2, 6 weeks after DPC sensitization. The treatment denotes: therapeutic diphenylcyclopropenone sensitization with weekly scalp DPC. It was unfractionated whole blood from which total RNA was extracted. CDR1 MDHEN and CDR2 SYDVKM come from the germline V gene. Trimming shortened V by 5 bases and J by 4 bases, and 5 bases separated the two germline ends. This CDR3 is built from 11 residues. This TCR came from a woman aged 30 to 39 with alopecia areata. Some clones in this sample may be carry-over from other donors' samples. This chain uses TRBV28 with TRBJ1-2; D not resolved. The sample in question was whole blood, obtained in connection with sensitization to the hapten diphenylcyclopropenone (DPC). The CDR3 DNA reads as TGTGCCAGCAGTCACCGCTATGGCTACACCTTC. Translated: CASSHRYGYTF.